This T cell receptor beta chain was found in a study of post-analysis software for immune sequencing data. For the study at large: The disease courses spanned relapsing-remitting, secondary progressive and progressive-relapsing forms of multiple sclerosis. Whole-study findings and limits: Patients carried four or five TRBV segments more frequently than controls did, and TRBV5-6, TRBV5-1 and TRBV20-1 were among them. Significantly lower normalized Chao1 diversity was found in patients with multiple sclerosis relative to controls.

This clonotype has only a few counts. The target antigen is unknown. This CDR3 comprises 16 residues. V was clipped by 3 bases and J by 3 bases; unmatched bases: 9. Tagging with unique molecular identifiers was a feature of the TCR beta cDNA libraries. TCRdb independently ran MiXCR on the PCR reads; one entry per CDR3 protein. Seen here are some 890,000 distinct CDR3 sequences, about 57% observed once, and the top ten hold 4% to 5.5%. This chain connects TRBV12-3 or TRBV12-4 to TRBJ2-7; TRBD2 aligns across 9 bases. The clonotype comes from a girl under 18 with multiple sclerosis. The sequencing input was blood. The CDR3 nucleotides are TGTGCCAGCAGTTTGATTGCGGGAGGGTCCCTCTACGAGCAGTACTTC. Protein: CASSLIAGGSLYEQYF.